This entry describes one T cell receptor (beta chain). Its antigen is not identified. Sequencing used immunoSEQ multiplex PCR; TCRdb keeps in-frame clones, though not all of them. This repertoire shows 98,000 or so clones, over 75% found once; its top ten account for around 3%. The data are from a study of cytomegalovirus exposure and HLA in healthy donors. The wider study: The approximately 130 validation repertoires were reported in a later analysis to have been generated on the same platform as the approximately 700 first-cohort repertoires. Study-wide points: A list of around 150 TCR beta chains associated with cytomegalovirus was given.

Sequencing input: PBMCs. The sequence derives from a young woman in good health and CMV-seronegative.

The CDR3 sequence: CASSVAPLGQNNYGYTF. In DNA form, the CDR3 reads TGTGCCAGCAGCGTAGCCCCCCTGGGACAAAATAACTATGGCTACACCTTC. The chain carries TRBV9 and TRBJ1-2, with D perhaps TRBD1 (6 bases). Germline values: CDR1 SGDLS, CDR2 YYNGEE. Trimming took 0 bases from V and 1 from J, leaving 16 bases between them. This CDR3 is built from 17 residues. The variable domain in full, with the rest retrieved from reference TRBV9 and TRBJ1-2, is DSGVTQTPKHLITATGQRVTLRCSPRSGDLSVYWYQQSLDQGLQFLIQYYNGEERAKGNILERFSAQQFPDLHSELNLSSLELGDSALYFCASSVAPLGQNNYGYTFGSGTRLTVV.